Sequencing of this T cell receptor beta chain was carried out in a study of PD-1 blockade in classical Hodgkin lymphoma. Time point meaning: cycle 4 day 1 (C4D1), after about 6 weeks of nivolumab. Exposure to brentuximab vedotin varied, and each patient had relapsed following autologous stem cell transplantation. The authors purified CD4+ T cells from thawed PBMCs by magnetic negative selection. Generated by immunoSEQ multiplex PCR, the TCRdb table keeps only in-frame clones and is missing some. The sample consists of over 25,000 clones, around 87% of them appearing once. Per germline, CDR1 SGHDT and CDR2 YYEEEE. There are 14 residues in the CDR3. The ends were cut back, 7 bases at V and 5 bases at J, with 18 bases in the middle.

The J gene is TRBJ2-5, the V gene TRBV5-6, with D perhaps matching TRBD1 (7 bases). The sequence was obtained from a human donor with classical Hodgkin lymphoma. Sample: CD4+ T cells from blood, taken before the fourth cycle of nivolumab. In DNA form, the CDR3 reads TGTGCCAGCGGCCAGGGGGAGGCGGGGGAGACCCAGTACTTC. It is translated as CASGQGEAGETQYF.